This T cell receptor beta chain was identified during a study of neurological immune-mediated disorders. TCRdb re-analysed the 5' RACE reads in MiXCR, keeping a single row per CDR3 protein. The profile shows tens of thousands of distinct CDR3 sequences, roughly 13% of them singletons. The CDR3 runs to 15 residues. Per the germline V gene, CDR1 is SGHRS and CDR2 is YFSETQ. V dropped 6 bases and J dropped 3 bases, with 17 bases sitting between them. This clonotype has a handful of counts. As to time point: longitudinal time-point 1 (baseline). The TCR comes from a female donor with HTLV-1-associated myelopathy (HAM/TSP). The V and J genes are TRBV5-1 and TRBJ2-3, with D possibly being TRBD2 (7 bases). Sequenced: PBMCs. CDR3 DNA sequence: TGCGCCAGCAACCTGGCGGGGGCCAAAACAGATACGCAGTATTTT. Protein sequence: CASNLAGAKTDTQYF.